This T cell receptor (beta chain) derives from a study of OX40 agonist ivuxolimab in advanced cancers. As for the study in general: There were three patients with partial responses, one having hepatocellular carcinoma and two cutaneous melanoma. Study results and caveats: Antigen specificity of clonally expanded peripheral T cells was not established. Fewer expanded clones were found on average in CD4+ than in CD8+ T cells.

CDR3 length: 15 amino acids. Germline lookup yields CDR1 SGDLS and CDR2 YYNGEE. V lost 6 bases and J lost 2, with 15 bases in between. As for this clone: Its antigen remains unidentified.

Profiling relied on immunoSEQ multiplex PCR, and the TCRdb table lists in-frame clones only, not all of them. The sample lists over 30,000 clones, over 80% occurring once. The chain combines TRBV9 with TRBJ2-1; D unresolved. The source material was CD4+ or CD8+ T cells sorted from blood, sampled in a trial of the OX40 agonist ivuxolimab. This TCR was sampled from an adult with an advanced solid tumor such as melanoma, head and neck, liver or kidney cancer. In DNA, the CDR3 is TGTGCCAGCACCATAGACCTGAGTCCCTACAATGAGCAGTTCTTC. It translates to CASTIDLSPYNEQFF.